The 27 T cell receptor beta chains below come from one sample, sequenced in a study of cytomegalovirus exposure and HLA in healthy donors. Sequenced by immunoSEQ multiplex PCR; TCRdb stores in-frame clones only, minus some. The sample comprises about 300,000 clones, approximately 88% of which are singletons, and around 0.92% rests with the top ten. The sample comprised PBMCs. The receptors derive from a woman aged 18-35 years in good health and CMV-seronegative.

CDR3 coding DNA: TGCGCCAGCAGCCAAGTACAAGACAGAAACTATGGCTACACCTTC. Its protein is CASSQVQDRNYGYTF. This chain joins TRBV4-1 and TRBJ1-2, with D possibly being TRBD1 (5 bases). This CDR3 spans 15 amino acids. V lost 1 base, J lost 2 bases, and 11 bases lay in between. Germline V gives CDR1 MGHRA, CDR2 YSYEKL.

The chain couples TRBV5-4 to TRBJ2-7; D might be TRBD1 (6 bases). Germline CDR1 and CDR2: SGHNT and YYREEE (reference sequence). Trimming pared 5 bases from V and 0 bases from J, leaving 12 bases between. CDR3 length equals 14 residues. The CDR3 here is CASRPGTHSYEQYF. The CDR3 DNA reads as TGTGCCAGCAGACCCGGGACACACTCCTACGAGCAGTACTTC.

The V call is TRBV6-5, the J call TRBJ1-4; no clear D gene. The CDR3 contains 12 residues. CDR1 is MNHEY, CDR2 SVGAGI, per germline. The ends were cut back, 6 bases at V and 8 bases at J, with 10 bases in the middle. CDR3 nucleotides: TGTGCCAGCAGGGGAAGAGGGGAAAAACTGTTTTTT. Translated: CASRGRGEKLFF.

The rearrangement joins TRBV5-4 to TRBJ2-5; 8 nucleotides align to TRBD1. The germline gives CDR1 SGHNT, CDR2 YYREEE (reference sequence). The CDR3 consists of 15 residues. J gave up 1 base and V 4 bases, and 6 bases lay outside the gene matches. DNA of the CDR3: TGTGCCAGCAGCAACGCAGGGGGCAGCCAAGAGACCCAGTACTTC. This gives the protein CASSNAGGSQETQYF.

A few counts support this clone. The rearrangement links TRBV28 to TRBJ2-7; 7 bases are a match to TRBD1. From germline, CDR1 is MDHEN and CDR2 SYDVKM. Losses at the gene ends were 6 bases for V and 3 bases for J; bases not matched to a gene: 8. There are 14 residues in the CDR3. The CDR3 nucleotides are TGTGCCAGCAGCCGGGACAGAAACTACTACGAGCAGTACTTC. It specifies CASSRDRNYYEQYF.

The CDR3 region is CASSNKGRDSHSNEQFF. The DNA for the CDR3 is TGTGCCAGCAGCAACAAGGGCAGGGATTCCCACTCCAATGAGCAGTTCTTC. The rearrangement joins TRBV7-3 to TRBJ2-1, with D possibly being TRBD1 (5 bases). V lost 5 bases, J lost 6 bases, and 23 bases lay in between. This CDR3 is 17 amino acids long. CDR1 is SGHTA and CDR2 is FQGTGA in the germline V gene.

This chain connects TRBV27 to TRBJ1-1; possibly TRBD1 for D (5 bases). The germline V and J ends were trimmed by 5 bases and 5 bases, with 18 bases remaining between them. The CDR3 covers 15 residues. Germline-derived CDR1 and CDR2 are MNHEY and SMNVEV (reference sequence). CDR3: CASSPFLGGVTEAFF. Written as DNA, the CDR3 is TGTGCCAGCAGTCCCTTTTTGGGGGGGGTGACTGAAGCTTTCTTT.

The J gene is TRBJ1-1, the V gene TRBV5-4; tentatively, D is TRBD1 (5 bases). Germline values: CDR1 SGHNT, CDR2 YYREEE (reference sequence). Trimming took off 1 base at V and 7 bases at J, with 14 bases between the two ends. The CDR3 runs to 14 residues. The CDR3: CASSLTGGDYEAFF. DNA of the CDR3: TGTGCCAGCAGCTTGACAGGAGGGGACTATGAAGCTTTCTTT.

This clone was seen a single time. The chain has TRBV20-1 and TRBJ2-1; D not certain. The CDR3 length is 10 residues. V shed 4 bases and J shed 9 bases, with 7 bases lying between them. Germline V gives CDR1 DFQATT, CDR2 SNEGSKA (reference sequence). CDR3 bases: TGCAGTGCTACCTACGGTGAGCAGTTCTTC. The encoded protein is CSATYGEQFF.

This clone was seen once. The chain recombines TRBV28 with TRBJ1-2; 10 bases fit TRBD1. The germline V gene encodes CDR1 MDHEN and CDR2 SYDVKM. V trimming: 6 bases; J trimming: 2 bases; junction bases outside the gene matches: 9. This CDR3 has 16 residues. For the CDR3, the DNA is TGTGCCAGCAGGGACGGGACAGGGGATCCCAACTATGGCTACACCTTC. Translating gives CASRDGTGDPNYGYTF.

The chain joins TRBV2 to TRBJ2-3, with D possibly matching TRBD1 (6 bases). The CDR3 covers 12 residues. Germline V lookup: CDR1 SNHLY, CDR2 FYNNEI. With 7 bases removed from V and 4 bases from J, the gap between germline ends came to 9 bases. The CDR3 coding sequence is TGTGCCAGCATCCAGGGGTCAGATACGCAGTATTTT. The encoded protein is CASIQGSDTQYF.

This clone appeared once. The chain joins TRBV2 to TRBJ2-1, with TRBD2 identical over 11 bases. The CDR3 is made up of 14 amino acids. Germline loops: CDR1 SNHLY, CDR2 FYNNEI. The V gene end was trimmed by 4 bases and the J gene end by 10 bases; junction bases not matched to a gene: 6. CDR3 nucleotide sequence: TGTGCCAGCAGTGGACTAGCGGGGTCAGGGGAGCAGTTCTTC. It encodes CASSGLAGSGEQFF.

The chain combines TRBV4-3 with TRBJ2-7; possibly TRBD1 for D (6 bases). Germline CDR1 reads LGHNA; CDR2 reads YSLEER. The CDR3 loop spans 15 amino acids. Trimming took 5 bases from V and 3 from J, leaving 17 bases between them. For the CDR3, the DNA is TGCGCCAGCAGCGAACAACCCTTACAGGGCTACGAGCAGTACTTC. Residues: CASSEQPLQGYEQYF.

The CDR3 coding sequence is TGCAGTGCTGGGAGAGATGAAAAACTGTTTTTT. Translation: CSAGRDEKLFF. The chain links TRBV20-1 to TRBJ1-4; D is unresolved. V lost 5 bases and J 6 bases, leaving 7 bases between the germline ends. The CDR3 runs 11 residues. CDR1 and CDR2 from the germline V gene are DFQATT and SNEGSKA (reference sequence).

This chain links TRBV27 with TRBJ1-5, with D unclear. The CDR3 contains 17 residues. Germline CDR1 reads MNHEY; CDR2 reads SMNVEV (reference sequence). Trimming cost V 0 bases and J 3 bases, with 15 bases left between them. The CDR3 sequence is CASSLSWAALFNQPQHF. The CDR3 DNA follows: TGTGCCAGCAGTTTATCTTGGGCAGCCCTTTTCAATCAGCCCCAGCATTTT.

J is TRBJ1-3 and V is TRBV27; D is uncertain. V lost 3 bases to trimming and J lost 4 bases, with 13 bases between them. The CDR3 length is 15 residues. The V gene's germline CDR1 is MNHEY and CDR2 SMNVEV (reference sequence). The CDR3 sequence: CASSLAARRGNTIYF. For the CDR3, the DNA is TGTGCCAGCAGTTTGGCGGCTCGGAGGGGAAACACCATATATTTT.

In its sample, this clone was seen a few times. The rearrangement joins TRBV2 to TRBJ1-2, with no clear D. Germline CDR1 reads SNHLY; CDR2 reads FYNNEI. The CDR3 sequence is 12 residues long. Trimming pared 6 bases from V and 2 bases from J, leaving 7 bases between. The CDR3 DNA sequence: TGTGCCAGCAGCGCCAGGAACTATGGCTACACCTTC. It translates to CASSARNYGYTF.

The chain carries TRBV28 and TRBJ2-7, with 7 bases matching TRBD2. The CDR3 runs 11 residues. J was trimmed by 7 bases and V by 7 bases; bases with no gene match: 4. Germline assignment: CDR1 MDHEN and CDR2 SYDVKM. The CDR3 loop reads CASMRGWEQYF. The CDR3 DNA is TGTGCCAGCATGCGGGGGTGGGAGCAGTACTTC.

The V and J genes are TRBV6-1 and TRBJ2-7; the D gene is possibly TRBD2 (5 bases). From germline, CDR1 is MNHNS and CDR2 SASEGT. This CDR3 spans 14 amino acids. V gave up 4 bases and J gave up 0 bases, with 10 bases separating them. This CDR3 reads CASSVGISSYEQYF. CDR3 DNA: TGTGCCAGCAGTGTCGGGATAAGCTCCTACGAGCAGTACTTC.

This chain joins TRBV28 and TRBJ1-6; 10 bases map to TRBD1. This CDR3 has 15 amino acids. After removal of 3 bases from V and 9 bases from J, the junction contained 5 bases not matched to a gene. The germline V gene has CDR1 MDHEN and CDR2 SYDVKM. CDR3: CASSLGDRGRSPLHF. CDR3 DNA sequence: TGTGCCAGCAGTTTGGGGGACAGGGGCCGTTCACCCCTCCACTTT.

This chain connects TRBV19 to TRBJ2-2, with 8 nucleotides matching TRBD2. Per germline, CDR1 LNHDA and CDR2 SQIVND (reference sequence). The CDR3 has 15 residues. Trimming took 7 bases from V and 6 from J; bases not matched to a gene: 10. Here the CDR3 reads CASIGSSGRSGELFF. DNA for the CDR3: TGTGCCAGTATTGGGTCTAGCGGGCGTTCCGGGGAGCTGTTTTTT.

V gene TRBV5-1 combines with J gene TRBJ2-3; D gene ambiguous. The length of the CDR3 is 11 residues. Trimming took off 4 bases at V and 6 bases at J, with 6 bases between the two ends. Germline CDR1 reads SGHRS; CDR2 reads YFSETQ. CDR3 bases: TGCGCCAGCAGCCACGGGGATACGCAGTATTTT. It yields the protein CASSHGDTQYF.

The chain has TRBV5-1 and TRBJ2-5, with D possibly being TRBD1 (5 bases). Germline V gives CDR1 SGHRS, CDR2 YFSETQ. V lost 7 bases and J lost 2, with 12 bases in between. The CDR3 has 13 amino acids. The CDR3: CASSVQGQETQYF. For the CDR3, the DNA is TGCGCCAGCTCGGTGCAGGGACAAGAGACCCAGTACTTC.

As regards this clone: Different DNA sequences within this sample yield the same CDR3. The rearrangement joins TRBV28 to TRBJ2-7, with TRBD2 identical over 8 bases. The CDR3 spans 14 residues. V lost 4 bases to trimming and J lost 0 bases; unmatched junction nucleotides: 2. CDR1 is MDHEN, CDR2 SYDVKM, per germline. The CDR3, as DNA: TGTGCCAGCAGTTCGGGGGGGAGCTCCTACGAGCAGTACTTC. Translated: CASSSGGSSYEQYF.

The V gene is TRBV27, the J gene TRBJ2-3, with a weak D call TRBD1 (6 bases). Deletions cut 3 bases from V and 0 bases from J, with 19 bases between. CDR1 and CDR2 (germline): MNHEY, SMNVEV (reference sequence). This CDR3 has 18 residues. The CDR3 loop is CASSFQSTWGHSTDTQYF. As DNA, the CDR3 is TGTGCCAGCAGTTTTCAGAGTACCTGGGGACACAGCACAGATACGCAGTATTTT.

V and J are TRBV7-9 and TRBJ2-1; TRBD2 agrees at 10 bases. The CDR3 is 16 residues long. With 2 bases clipped from V and 7 bases from J, the junction kept 8 bases outside the gene matches. Germline-derived CDR1 and CDR2 are SEHNR and FQNEAQ (reference sequence). CDR3: CASSLFTSGNRNEQFF. The CDR3 DNA reads as TGTGCCAGCAGCTTATTCACTAGCGGGAATAGAAATGAGCAGTTCTTC.

The V and J genes are TRBV7-9 and TRBJ2-7; 7 bases line up with TRBD2. V gave up 1 base and J gave up 2 bases; unmatched junction bases: 2. Germline CDR1 SEHNR, CDR2 FQNEAQ (reference sequence). CDR3 length equals 14 residues. The CDR3 is CASSLDGGAYEQYF. Written as DNA, the CDR3 is TGTGCCAGCAGCTTAGATGGGGGGGCCTACGAGCAGTACTTC.